This T cell receptor beta chain was identified in a study of cytomegalovirus exposure and HLA in healthy donors. Study-wide background: In an earlier analysis, approximately 120 million unique TCR beta sequences were found from some 200 million T cells. Study-level findings and limits: Later analysis revealed greater clonal expansion in HLA-associated TCR beta chains than in equally common others. Cytomegalovirus status was reportedly diagnosed by the classifier with high specificity and sensitivity. Later analysis showed most CMV-associated TCR beta chains appearing HLA-restricted.

Turning to this clone: Its specificity is unknown.

PCR primers comprised 60 Vbeta and 13 Jbeta primers. The table came from immunoSEQ multiplex PCR; TCRdb's copy has only in-frame clones and leaves some out. This sample carries approximately 160,000 clones, around 80% of them seen once, and the ten largest clones take 4.9%. This CDR3 is built from 15 residues. V lost 1 base and J lost 0, with 8 bases in between. Germline CDR1 and CDR2: SGHRS and YFSETQ. The chain links TRBV5-1 to TRBJ1-3; no clear D gene. This TCR was recovered from a male donor in good health and CMV-seronegative. The specimen was PBMCs. CDR3 sequence reads: CASSLTERSGNTIYF. Here the CDR3 DNA reads TGCGCCAGCAGCTTGACGGAGCGCTCTGGAAACACCATATATTTT.